This T cell receptor beta chain was sequenced in a study of blood T cell repertoires in COVID-19. Study-level background: Sample material is recorded as cDNA or gDNA derived from T cells, B-cell-depleted T cells, or PBMCs.

Under the authors' procedure: Amplification of reference gene primers provided the estimated nucleated cell counts. Here immunoSEQ multiplex PCR was the method, and the copy in TCRdb shows in-frame clones only, minus some. V, J and clone size are those of that table, while D and trimming were read from the DNA. This table holds about 89,000 clones, approximately 90% found once. This CDR3 spans 14 amino acids. From germline, CDR1 is SGDLS and CDR2 YYNGEE. The V and J ends lost 3 bases and 1 base respectively, with 10 bases between them. Material: peripheral blood. The V call is TRBV9, the J call TRBJ1-1; possible D gene TRBD1, 5 bases. This TCR came from a human donor with active COVID-19. The donor label of this sample is uncertain. The chain's CDR3 is CASSAGQGNTEAFF. CDR3 nucleotide sequence: TGTGCCAGCAGCGCAGGACAAGGGAACACTGAAGCTTTCTTT.